Described below is a single T cell receptor beta chain sequence and its context. Its antigen is still unknown. One base away there is no much larger clone; base qualities are not given. This sample was included in a study of cytomegalovirus exposure and HLA in healthy donors (dated by TCRdb to between 2016 and 2019). Background on the whole study: In an earlier analysis of roughly 500 of the donors, 276 Gb of sequence data and 100 million or so unique TCR beta sequences from about 180 million T cells were reported. About 300 gigabases of sequencing data and around 80 million unique TCR sequences made up an early release that covered several hundred HLA-typed donors. The genetic ancestry cluster associated with self-reported Caucasian donors included 81% of the roughly 380 genotyped donors. The study aimed to test whether signatures of past pathogen exposure could be identified by cataloging public T cell receptors. Using immunosequencing, the study profiled T cell repertoires from 666 subjects and related those repertoires to cytomegalovirus serostatus. In addition to the first cohort of around 670 subjects, a separate validation cohort of 120 different subjects was used. To predict cytomegalovirus infection status, the study combined high-throughput TCR immunosequencing, statistical association of individual TCRs with disease status, and machine learning. A later analysis re-examined previously published TCR beta repertoires from more than 600 donors and added high-resolution HLA genotyping to investigate patterns of TCR occurrence. Rather than using new phenotypic data, the later analysis identified candidate immune exposures from TCR beta sequences and from how often those sequences occurred across donors. In an earlier analysis of 550 to 700 of the donors, high-throughput TCR beta sequencing was used to judge whether each TCR beta V gene segment behaved as functional or pseudogenic. Donor age, sex, ethnicity and CMV serostatus were collected together with the repertoire data. A later genetic analysis took genome-wide SNP genotypes for about three fifths of the roughly 670 donors and used that subset as a discovery cohort. All discovery cohort repertoires had been generated using a single sequencing platform. Class I and class II HLA loci were covered by the typing at four-digit resolution. The number of donors typed differed by locus, with about 629-640 for A, B, C, DRB1 and DQB1, roughly 520 for DQA1, about 610 for DPA1, and roughly 450 for DPB1. Five DR-DQ haplotypes were treated as single units for association and clustering because of strong linkage in the cohort. Across 398 genotyped donors of the cohort, an average of roughly 200,000 unique TCR beta nucleotide sequences per donor were sequenced, and roughly 18% of those sequences were non-productive. What the work shows at the level of the full study, not this receptor alone: In a later analysis, the rate of TCR association differed among HLA loci, with DRB1 alleles having the most associated TCRs and HLA-C alleles having the fewest. The cohort was sequenced for TCR beta chains only, and without alpha or paired-chain data the features that could be detected were limited. Some IMGT-functional V segments, including TRBV6-2 and TRBV6-3, could not be told apart with the 87-base-pair reads, so those segments were excluded. A later genetic analysis reported fewer N-insertions in productive TCRs among donors in an Asian-associated ancestry cluster than the roughly 620-donor mean. Several of the top co-occurrence clusters appeared to be linked to parvovirus B19, influenza, CMV and Epstein-Barr virus, according to a later analysis. It was suggested by the authors that the approach could potentially be generalized to other disease states and immunological phenotypes. A later genetic analysis associated a missense DCLRE1C variant with V-gene and J-gene trimming of TCR beta chains, and an independent cohort replicated the association. In the study, 150 to 200 TCR beta chains were listed as associated with cytomegalovirus. In a later analysis, HLA-associated TCR beta chains showed more clonal expansion and lower generation probabilities than non-associated chains that were equally common. The sequencing pipeline was judged likely to have produced a cluster of highly shared sequence variants as a technical artifact. For the cohort, immune exposure information was limited to CMV serostatus. The classifier was reported to diagnose cytomegalovirus status with high specificity and sensitivity in both the original and validation cohorts. The presence/absence analyses assumed that sequencing depth was roughly uniform across donors, and that assumption may not be true. Because some donors lacked HLA typing at each locus, the association tests relied only on the typed subset. A further reported finding was that TCR beta sequences accurately predicted the HLA-A and HLA-B alleles for most subjects in the first cohort. In an earlier analysis of approximately 590 of the donors, most TCR beta V segments were observed in productive rearrangements about 90% or about 30% of the time, broadly matching IMGT annotations. About 17 rarely observed V segments, including chromosome 9 orphons, were excluded from the earlier analysis of approximately 500 of the donors because counts were too low. Correlated functional status among segregating V segments might be attributable to linkage disequilibrium, but an unknown experimental factor could not be ruled out. Three of the identified cytomegalovirus-associated TCR beta chains were confirmed in vitro to be specific for cytomegalovirus antigens. According to a later analysis, most CMV-associated TCR beta chains appeared to be HLA-restricted, and the HLA associations seemed to be driven largely by CMV exposure. Most TCR sequences were observed very rarely across donors, whereas some public TCRs were present in many individuals. Assigning TCR associations to individual alleles was difficult when HLA alleles, especially DR and DQ, strongly co-occurred. In a later analysis, around 15,000 TCR beta sequences were associated with specific HLA alleles at a false discovery rate of 0.05.

The library came from the immunoSEQ multiplex PCR assay. For the multiplex PCR, a mixture combining 60 forward primers for TCR Vbeta segments and 13 reverse primers for TCR Jbeta segments was used. The CDR3 region of rearranged TCR beta genes was amplified from genomic DNA with a multiplex PCR assay. The Illumina HiSeq System was used to sequence the amplified TCR beta libraries as 87-base-pair reads. On the authors' methods: Across the 670 or so repertoires, a later analysis counted around 80 million unique TCR beta chains, roughly 11 million of which were shared by at least two donors. Raw reads were error-corrected and collapsed into unique sequences with a nearest-neighbor algorithm that merged closely related sequences to remove PCR and sequencing errors. CDR3 sequences were aligned to IMGT reference sequences to assign V, D and J gene segments. For a sequence to be retained, a match of at least six nucleotides to both a V gene segment and a J gene segment was required. A rearrangement counted as productive if the CDR3 had no stop codons and remained in frame with V and J, and every other rearrangement counted as non-productive. CDR3 was defined according to IMGT convention as the region running from the second conserved V-encoded cysteine to the conserved J-encoded phenylalanine. In an earlier analysis of approximately 590 of the donors, sequences lacking an unambiguous match to a single V gene segment were excluded. An earlier analysis of a few hundred of the donors called V segments functional above 56.7% productive rearrangements and segregating when the between-donor standard deviation exceeded 5%. A statistical classification framework was built to diagnose cytomegalovirus status from the catalog of TCR beta chain sequences. In a later analysis, V and J genes were assigned by comparing TCR nucleotide sequences against IMGT/GENE-DB human TR gene sequences. Using the TCRdist pipeline, a later analysis assigned CDR3 sequences along with most-parsimonious VDJ recombination scenarios. A later analysis defined each TCR beta chain by its CDR3 amino acid sequence plus V-gene family, and excluded reads lacking a unique V-gene family. A later analysis removed 592 highly shared, low-generation-probability nucleotide sequences to deal with suspected cross-contamination and a sequencing artifact. A later analysis calculated a clonal expansion index for each public chain from normalized within-repertoire ranks of inferred template counts. In a later analysis, generation probabilities were computed with a VDJ recombination model fitted to out-of-frame rearrangements, and the resulting probabilities were checked against IGoR. Hypergeometric tests were used in a later analysis to score TCR-TCR, TCR-HLA and TCR-CMV co-occurrence, with a repertoire-size bias correction applied to the TCR pairs. False discovery rates were estimated in a later analysis by permuting HLA or CMV assignments 20 times. In a later analysis, co-occurring TCRs were grouped using DBSCAN, with TCRdist sequence similarity added in when clustering inside HLA-allele-positive subsets. Repertoires with fewer than 30,000 or more than 120,000 public chains were left out of co-occurrence clustering, as were a few repertoires with anomalous nucleotide sharing. Sourced from immuneACCESS, this table was stored by TCRdb with only in-frame sequences that have V and J called. A share of the clones is absent; for the studies checked, an unresolved V gene accounts for under half, and the remainder has no known explanation. D and trimming come from the DNA, and the V and J calls and clone size come from that table. The sample table holds roughly 130,000 clones, of which about 81% were seen once. 5.5% to 6% of the sample is in the top ten clones.

The cohort was made up of hundreds of healthy bone marrow donors. All cohort members were sampled while nominally healthy, although unrecorded immune exposures were likely present. The donor was CMV seropositive and was included in the group of some 290 seropositive cohort members. A peripheral blood sample was collected from each donor, and TCR beta sequencing was performed on peripheral blood mononuclear cells. Genomic DNA was extracted from the blood cell samples with the Qiagen DNeasy Blood Extraction Kit. CDR1 and CDR2 were assigned from the germline V gene as SGHVS and FNYEAQ. Trimming costs V 4 bases and J 4 bases, and their ends lie 11 bases apart. The CDR3 sequence holds 13 residues, the cysteine and phenylalanine included. Kept here is only the CDR3 DNA, which spans 39 bases and is read in frame from base 1.

The sequence was obtained from a woman in her thirties or forties in good health and CMV-seropositive. The chain employs TRBV7-6 and TRBJ2-7; TRBD2 is perhaps the D gene, given 6 matching bases. The sequencing sample was made of PBMCs. CDR3 sequence: CASSYGLRYEQYF. In nucleotides, the sequence is TGTGCCAGCAGCTACGGACTAAGGTACGAGCAGTACTTC.